This T cell receptor (beta chain) was identified during a study of shared clonotypes between healthy human individuals. Study-level results: Apart from blood, nothing was sampled; tissue repertoires likely differ. Represented diversity (both genetic and exposure-history) was limited by the small number of donors.

Among the unsorted PBMC samples, replicate PCRs used about 300 ng DNA, 25,000 to 35,000 T cell genomes. Methods used by the authors: Filtering differed since immunoSEQ provided only junctions, with no quality scores. Using immunoSEQ multiplex PCR, the repertoire was profiled, and TCRdb retains in-frame clones only, with some absent. That table gives V, J and clone size, and the DNA gave D and trimming. Seen here are about 470,000 clones, around 79% observed once, and the top ten hold roughly 13%. As regards this clone: Its antigen is not known.

Germline V CDR1 and CDR2: KGHSH, LQKENI. The V and J ends lost 2 bases and 8 bases respectively, with 13 bases between them. This CDR3 region has 14 residues. The sequenced material came from PBMCs. This receptor was obtained from a woman aged 40 to 50 in good health. Some clones in this sample may be carry-over from other donors' samples. J is TRBJ2-1 and V is TRBV18; no clear D gene. The CDR3: CASSPGDPWDEQFF. The CDR3 DNA reads TGTGCCAGCTCACCAGGCGACCCCTGGGATGAGCAGTTCTTC.